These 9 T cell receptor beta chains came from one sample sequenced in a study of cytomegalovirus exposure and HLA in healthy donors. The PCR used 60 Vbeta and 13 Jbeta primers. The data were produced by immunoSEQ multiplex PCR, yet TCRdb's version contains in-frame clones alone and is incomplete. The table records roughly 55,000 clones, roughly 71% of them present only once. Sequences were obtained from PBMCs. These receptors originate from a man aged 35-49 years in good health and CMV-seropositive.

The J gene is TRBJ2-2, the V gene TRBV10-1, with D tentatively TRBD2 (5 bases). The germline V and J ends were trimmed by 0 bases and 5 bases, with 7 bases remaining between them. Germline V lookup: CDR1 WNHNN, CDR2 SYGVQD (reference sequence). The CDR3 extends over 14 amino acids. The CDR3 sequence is CASSESSETGELFF. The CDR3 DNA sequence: TGCGCCAGCAGTGAGTCTAGCGAGACCGGGGAGCTGTTTTTT.

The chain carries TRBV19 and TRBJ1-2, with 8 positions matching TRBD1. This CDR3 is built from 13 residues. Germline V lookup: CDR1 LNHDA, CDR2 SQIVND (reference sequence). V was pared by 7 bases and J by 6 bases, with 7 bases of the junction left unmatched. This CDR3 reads CASTRTGGDGYTF. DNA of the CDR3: TGTGCCAGTACTCGAACAGGGGGGGATGGCTACACCTTC.

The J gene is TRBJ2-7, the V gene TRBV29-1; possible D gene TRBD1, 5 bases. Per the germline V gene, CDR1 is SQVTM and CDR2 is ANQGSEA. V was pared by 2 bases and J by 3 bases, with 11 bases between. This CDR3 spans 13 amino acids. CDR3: CSVESRQGYEQYF. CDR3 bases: TGCAGCGTTGAAAGTAGGCAGGGCTACGAGCAGTACTTC.

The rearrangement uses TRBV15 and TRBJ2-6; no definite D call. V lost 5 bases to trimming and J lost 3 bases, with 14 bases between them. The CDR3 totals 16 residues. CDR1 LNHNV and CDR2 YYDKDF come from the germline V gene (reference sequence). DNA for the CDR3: TGTGCCACCAGCCGGCCTTTAGCAAGTGGGGCCAACGTCCTGACTTTC. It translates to CATSRPLASGANVLTF.

The CDR3 sequence: CASSLDAGGGAGPLQFF. CDR3 nucleotide sequence: TGCGCCAGCAGCTTGGATGCGGGTGGGGGGGCCGGTCCGTTGCAGTTCTTC. The rearrangement joins TRBV5-1 to TRBJ2-1; weak D call: TRBD2 (7 bases). Germline assignment: CDR1 SGHRS and CDR2 YFSETQ. Trimming removed 0 bases from V and 12 bases from J, with 25 bases in between. The CDR3 sequence is 17 residues long.

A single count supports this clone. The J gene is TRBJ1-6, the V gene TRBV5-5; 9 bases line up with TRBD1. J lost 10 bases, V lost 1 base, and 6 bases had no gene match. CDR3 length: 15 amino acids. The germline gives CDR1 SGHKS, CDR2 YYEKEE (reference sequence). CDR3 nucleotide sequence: TGTGCCAGCAGCTTGTACCAGGACAGGGGCTCACCCCTCCACTTT. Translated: CASSLYQDRGSPLHF.

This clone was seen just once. The CDR3 coding sequence is TGTGCCTGCACAAACAGGGGACCTAATACGCAGTATTTT. Its protein is CACTNRGPNTQYF. The chain employs TRBV30 and TRBJ2-3; 7 bases are shared with TRBD1. CDR1 and CDR2 from the germline V gene are GTSNPN and SVGIG (reference sequence). Germline trimming cut 6 bases from V and 7 bases from J; bases unmatched to any gene: 10. The CDR3 length is 13 residues.

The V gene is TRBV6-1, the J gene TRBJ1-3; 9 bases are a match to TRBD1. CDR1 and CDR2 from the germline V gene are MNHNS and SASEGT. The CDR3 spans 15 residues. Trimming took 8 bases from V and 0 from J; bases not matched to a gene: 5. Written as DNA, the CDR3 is TGTGCCAGCGGGGACAGGGCACTCTCTGGAAACACCATATATTTT. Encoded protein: CASGDRALSGNTIYF.

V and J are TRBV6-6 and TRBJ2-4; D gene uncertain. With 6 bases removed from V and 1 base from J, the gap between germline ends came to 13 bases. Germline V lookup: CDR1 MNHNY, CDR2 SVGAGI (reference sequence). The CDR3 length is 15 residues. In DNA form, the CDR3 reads TGTGCCAGCAGCTCCTCTAGGCTGGCCAAAAACATTCAGTACTTC. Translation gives CASSSSRLAKNIQYF.